This T cell receptor (beta chain) was obtained from a study of PD-L1 blockade in urothelial cancer. Study-level background: Median blood clonality was around 0.08, with 86,000 or so unique TCRs.

The table came from immunoSEQ multiplex PCR; TCRdb's copy has only in-frame clones and leaves some out. This table has 70,000 or so clones, approximately 88% appearing once. The V and J ends lost 7 bases and 4 bases, in that order; junction bases with no gene match: 5. The CDR3 spans 14 residues. Germline CDR1 MNHEY, CDR2 SVGAGI. The starting material was PBMCs, obtained around atezolizumab (anti-PD-L1) treatment. The V and J genes are TRBV6-5 and TRBJ1-2, with 11 bases fitting TRBD1. The receptor comes from a man in his 60s with urothelial cancer. The CDR3 DNA sequence: TGTGCCAGCACGGGACAGGGGGTTACCTATGGCTACACCTTC. Translated, it gives CASTGQGVTYGYTF.